Listed below are T cell receptor beta chains from one sample, sequenced in a study of patients and donors after allogeneic stem cell transplantation. TCRdb itself ran the RT-PCR reads through MiXCR, one entry per CDR3 protein. The repertoire includes 150,000 to 200,000 distinct CDR3 sequences, 41% of them detected once, and approximately 32% sits in the top ten. The specimen sequenced was blood, either unsorted or a sorted T cell fraction (not recorded which). The receptor source for this set is a human donor who was either an allogeneic HSCT recipient or a stem cell or donor lymphocyte infusion donor (not recorded which). It is not recorded whose cells these are; they may come from a transplant donor. The CDR3 runs from the conserved cysteine through the conserved F or W. A D gene is named only where the DNA matches it firmly. Clone size is shown for a subset of rows, as once, few, many or a class of expanded clone.

J gene | clone size | V gene | D gene | CDR3 DNA | CDR3 protein
TRBJ1-6 | once | TRBV5-5 | NA | TGTGCCAGCAGCTCTCAGGGGCGGGATTCACCCCTCCACTTT | CASSSQGRDSPLHF
TRBJ2-1 | NA | TRBV6-5 | TRBD2 | TGTGCCAGCAGTCCCGCCGGGGGGGTCCGCATATACAATGAGCAGTTCTTC | CASSPAGGVRIYNEQFF
TRBJ1-1 | NA | TRBV13 | NA | TGTGCCAGCAGCGTTACCACTGAAGCTTTCTTT | CASSVTTEAFF
TRBJ1-2 | few | TRBV27 | NA | TGTGCCAGCAGTTTACCAATATTCACAGGTGACCCTAACTATGGCTACACCTTC | CASSLPIFTGDPNYGYTF
TRBJ2-1 | NA | TRBV30 | TRBD1 | TGTGCCTGGATGGGGACAGGGGTATACAATGAGCAGTTCTTC | CAWMGTGVYNEQFF
TRBJ1-1 | NA | TRBV5-6 | NA | TGTGCCAGCAGCTTGGAACAGGCGGACATCGGAGCTTTCTTT | CASSLEQADIGAFF
TRBJ1-2 | NA | TRBV6-5 | TRBD1 | TGTGCCAGCAGTTACAGTAGGGGGCAAGGCTACACCTTC | CASSYSRGQGYTF
TRBJ1-1 | few | TRBV7-9 | TRBD1 | TGTGCCAGCAGGCGAGGACAGGGGAGGGCTGAAGCTTTCTTT | CASRRGQGRAEAFF
TRBJ2-7 | once | TRBV7-9 | NA | TGTGCCACTAGCGACCGGGACAGCAATTTCTACGAGCAGTACTTC | CATSDRDSNFYEQYF
TRBJ2-6 | many | TRBV29-1 | NA | TGCAGCGTTGAAGAGGTAGTCTCTGGGGCCAACGTCCTGACTTTC | CSVEEVVSGANVLTF
TRBJ1-1 | few | TRBV6-1 | TRBD1 | TGTGCCAGCGGACGCGAGACAGGGATCACTGAAGCTTTCTTT | CASGRETGITEAFF
TRBJ2-3 | NA | TRBV9 | NA | TGTGCCAGCAGCTCCAGCGGGTGGACAGATACGCAGTATTTT | CASSSSGWTDTQYF
TRBJ1-2 | once | TRBV6-5 | NA | TGTGCCAGCAGTTACTCGGGGTTCTATGGCTACACCTTC | CASSYSGFYGYTF
TRBJ1-1 | few | TRBV18 | NA | TGTGCCAGCTCACCATACCAGGGAGGCGCTGAAGCTTTCTTT | CASSPYQGGAEAFF
TRBJ2-7 | NA | TRBV7-9 | NA | TGTGCCAGCAGCCAGCCCCGGACAACCGCCTACGAGCAGTACTTC | CASSQPRTTAYEQYF
TRBJ1-1 | NA | TRBV29-1 | NA | TGCAGCGTTGAGGGCCGGACGGGGGTTGGCACTGAAGCTTTCTTT | CSVEGRTGVGTEAFF
TRBJ1-5 | NA | TRBV7-2 | TRBD1 | TGTGCCAGCAGCCTCCGGGACAGGGGTGTTCAGCCCCAGCATTTT | CASSLRDRGVQPQHF
TRBJ2-3 | NA | TRBV15 | NA | TGTGCCACCGAGTTGACAGATACGCAGTATTTT | CATELTDTQYF